These 18 T cell receptor beta chains were sequenced from one sample in a study of cytomegalovirus exposure and HLA in healthy donors. PCR used 60 Vbeta primers and 13 Jbeta primers. Data came from immunoSEQ multiplex PCR; TCRdb stores just in-frame clones and leaves some out. This sample has about 240,000 clones, with around 81% found just once. Material for sequencing was PBMCs. The source of these receptors is a woman aged 60-75 years in good health and CMV-seropositive.

This clone has just one count. The V and J genes are TRBV2 and TRBJ2-1; 12 nucleotides line up with TRBD1. The germline gives CDR1 SNHLY, CDR2 FYNNEI. The CDR3 is 15 amino acids. Germline trimming cut 8 bases from V and 6 bases from J; bases unmatched to any gene: 8. This CDR3 reads CASGRDRGRGNEQFF. The CDR3 region has the DNA TGTGCCAGCGGGAGGGACAGGGGGCGGGGCAATGAGCAGTTCTTC. Based on the CDR3 plus reference TRBV2 and TRBJ2-1, the full variable domain is EPEVTQTPSHQVTQMGQEVILRCVPISNHLYFYWYRQILGQKVEFLVSFYNNEISEKSEIFDDQFSVERPDGSNFTLKIRSTKLEDSAMYFCASGRDRGRGNEQFFGPGTRLTVL.

The gene calls are TRBV4-1 and TRBJ1-4, with TRBD1 matching over 8 bases. The germline V gene encodes CDR1 MGHRA and CDR2 YSYEKL. This CDR3 has 18 residues. The V and J ends lost 2 bases and 3 bases, in that order; junction bases with no gene match: 11. CDR3 residues: CASSQPTGTGEPNEKLFF. The CDR3 DNA sequence: TGCGCCAGCAGCCAACCAACCGGGACAGGAGAACCTAATGAAAAACTGTTTTTT.

V usage is TRBV5-1 and J usage is TRBJ1-1; D perhaps matches TRBD1 (6 bases). Germline V gene data show CDR1 as SGHRS and CDR2 as YFSETQ. This CDR3 is 14 amino acids long. The ends were cut back, 0 bases at V and 4 bases at J, with 10 bases in the middle. The CDR3, as DNA: TGCGCCAGCAGCTTGGGGGACACCTCCACTGAAGCTTTCTTT. Translated: CASSLGDTSTEAFF.

The gene calls are TRBV10-3 and TRBJ1-1; D perhaps matches TRBD1 (5 bases). The V gene lost 7 bases and the J gene lost 6 bases, with 15 bases spanning the gap. There are 13 residues in the CDR3. CDR1 is ENHRY, CDR2 SYGVKD, per germline. CDR3 amino acids: CAINTGAWAEAFF. The CDR3 coding sequence is TGTGCCATCAATACAGGAGCTTGGGCTGAAGCTTTCTTT.

V and J are TRBV27 and TRBJ2-3, with TRBD2 matching over 8 bases. The germline V gene has CDR1 MNHEY and CDR2 SMNVEV (reference sequence). Unmatched junction bases numbered 7, after V lost 5 bases and J lost 0 bases. This CDR3 spans 16 amino acids. CDR3 coding DNA: TGTGCCAGCAGTCCCCTACTAGCGGAGAGCACAGATACGCAGTATTTT. This sequence encodes CASSPLLAESTDTQYF.

V is TRBV15 and J is TRBJ2-5; tentatively, D is TRBD1 (6 bases). With 5 bases removed from V and 5 bases from J, the gap between germline ends came to 12 bases. The CDR3 runs 13 residues. Germline-derived CDR1 and CDR2 are LNHNV and YYDKDF (reference sequence). The CDR3 loop is CATSVGTRETQYF. In DNA, the CDR3 is TGTGCCACCAGCGTCGGGACACGTGAGACCCAGTACTTC.

V gene TRBV11-3 combines with J gene TRBJ2-3; possible D gene TRBD1, 5 bases. The ends were cut back, 5 bases at V and 0 bases at J, with 15 bases in the middle. This CDR3 has 16 amino acids. Germline CDR1 SGHNT, CDR2 YENEEA. The CDR3 sequence: CASSPTWGASTDTQYF. In DNA form, the CDR3 reads TGTGCCAGCAGCCCTACTTGGGGCGCCAGCACAGATACGCAGTATTTT.

The V and J genes are TRBV5-1 and TRBJ1-5, with a tentative D call TRBD1 (5 bases). V was clipped by 0 bases and J by 5 bases, with 12 bases between them. The CDR3 runs 15 residues. Germline assignment: CDR1 SGHRS and CDR2 YFSETQ. CDR3 coding DNA: TGCGCCAGCAGCTTGGCGCCGGGGGAATATCAGCCCCAGCATTTT. This gives the protein CASSLAPGEYQPQHF.

The V gene is TRBV6-5, the J gene TRBJ1-1; D is unresolved. Per the germline V gene, CDR1 is MNHEY and CDR2 is SVGAGI. The ends were cut back, 4 bases at V and 4 bases at J, with 13 bases in the middle. This CDR3 comprises 14 residues. CDR3 loop: CASSSLGIPTEAFF. CDR3 DNA sequence: TGTGCCAGCAGTTCCCTAGGAATCCCCACTGAAGCTTTCTTT.

The rearrangement uses TRBV11-2 and TRBJ2-2; a weak D match, TRBD2 (5 bases). This CDR3 contains 15 residues. Trimming took 1 base from V and 4 from J, leaving 10 bases between them. CDR1 SGHAT and CDR2 FQNNGV come from the germline V gene. The DNA for the CDR3 is TGTGCCAGCAGCTTAGGTCTAGCAAGCACCGGGGAGCTGTTTTTT. Translating gives CASSLGLASTGELFF.

This clone was picked up one time. V usage is TRBV7-3 and J usage is TRBJ2-2; a possible D gene is TRBD1 (6 bases). Germline assignment: CDR1 SGHTA and CDR2 FQGTGA. This CDR3 contains 13 residues. V dropped 5 bases and J dropped 5 bases, with 9 bases sitting between them. The CDR3 sequence: CASSLGQTGELFF. The CDR3 bases are TGTGCCAGCAGCCTCGGACAGACCGGGGAGCTGTTTTTT.

This chain joins TRBV2 and TRBJ2-1, with D possibly matching TRBD2 (5 bases). The CDR3 loop spans 13 amino acids. V was cut by 6 bases and J by 9 bases, with 15 bases left in between. In germline, CDR1 is SNHLY, CDR2 FYNNEI. In DNA form, the CDR3 reads TGTGCCAGCAGAGGCACTAGACTCCCTGAGCAGTTCTTC. Translated: CASRGTRLPEQFF. Full variable domain (rest looked up from reference TRBV2 and TRBJ2-1): EPEVTQTPSHQVTQMGQEVILRCVPISNHLYFYWYRQILGQKVEFLVSFYNNEISEKSEIFDDQFSVERPDGSNFTLKIRSTKLEDSAMYFCASRGTRLPEQFFGPGTRLTVL.

In this sample, this clone turned up a few times. V usage is TRBV28 and J usage is TRBJ1-1; TRBD1 matches at 10 bases. The length of the CDR3 is 19 residues. The germline CDR1 and CDR2 sequences are MDHEN and SYDVKM. V was clipped by 2 bases and J by 1 base; unmatched bases: 13. CDR3 region: CASSLGDRGRWKANTEAFF. In DNA form, the CDR3 reads TGTGCCAGCAGTTTAGGAGACAGGGGGCGATGGAAAGCGAACACTGAAGCTTTCTTT.

The chain joins TRBV5-1 to TRBJ1-4; the D gene is possibly TRBD1 (6 bases). Germline CDR1 is SGHRS and CDR2 is YFSETQ. The CDR3 consists of 15 residues. Trimming pared 4 bases from V and 1 base from J, leaving 11 bases between. The CDR3 region has the DNA TGCGCCAGCAGCACCTCAGGGGTAACTAATGAAAAACTGTTTTTT. Amino acid sequence: CASSTSGVTNEKLFF.

The table lists this clone with a few counts. The chain recombines TRBV5-4 with TRBJ1-2; the D is unclear. V lost 2 bases, J lost 5 bases, and 16 bases lay in between. This CDR3 contains 15 residues. Germline CDR1 SGHNT, CDR2 YYREEE (reference sequence). The CDR3 nucleotides are TGTGCCAGCAGCTTCCTTGAGGGTGGGCTGTATGGCTACACCTTC. Amino acid sequence: CASSFLEGGLYGYTF. The full variable domain, with the rest looked up from reference TRBV5-4 and TRBJ1-2, is ETGVTQSPTHLIKTRGQQVTLRCSSQSGHNTVSWYQQALGQGPQFIFQYYREEENGRGNFPPRFSGLQFPNYSSELNVNALELDDSALYLCASSFLEGGLYGYTFGSGTRLTVV.

This chain connects TRBV29-1 to TRBJ1-4; 7 nucleotides line up with TRBD1. Per germline, CDR1 SQVTM and CDR2 ANQGSEA. This CDR3 has 13 residues. Trimming cost V 8 bases and J 8 bases; bases outside gene matches: 11. The chain's CDR3 is CSTRDSRIEKLFF. The CDR3 coding sequence is TGCAGCACCCGGGACAGTCGAATCGAAAAACTGTTTTTT.

This chain links TRBV5-1 with TRBJ2-2, with 7 bases that match TRBD2. The CDR3 length is 15 residues. Germline trimming cut 1 base from V and 6 bases from J; bases unmatched to any gene: 6. Germline CDR1 is SGHRS and CDR2 is YFSETQ. In DNA, the CDR3 is TGCGCCAGCAGCTTGTCCCTAGGGAGGGCCGGGGAGCTGTTTTTT. It encodes CASSLSLGRAGELFF.

This clone was detected only once. The chain couples TRBV29-1 to TRBJ1-1; tentative D call: TRBD1 (6 bases). Germline values: CDR1 SQVTM, CDR2 ANQGSEA. The CDR3 is 10 amino acids. Trimming took 4 bases from V and 10 from J, leaving 10 bases between them. CDR3 DNA: TGCAGCGTTGTGAGGGGGAGAGCTTTCTTT. Translating gives CSVVRGRAFF. Complete variable domain (other parts from reference TRBV29-1 and TRBJ1-1): SAVISQKPSRDICQRGTSLTIQCQVDSQVTMMFWYRQQPGQSLTLIATANQGSEATYESGFVIDKFPISRPNLTFSTLTVSNMSPEDSSIYLCSVVRGRAFFGQGTRLTVV.